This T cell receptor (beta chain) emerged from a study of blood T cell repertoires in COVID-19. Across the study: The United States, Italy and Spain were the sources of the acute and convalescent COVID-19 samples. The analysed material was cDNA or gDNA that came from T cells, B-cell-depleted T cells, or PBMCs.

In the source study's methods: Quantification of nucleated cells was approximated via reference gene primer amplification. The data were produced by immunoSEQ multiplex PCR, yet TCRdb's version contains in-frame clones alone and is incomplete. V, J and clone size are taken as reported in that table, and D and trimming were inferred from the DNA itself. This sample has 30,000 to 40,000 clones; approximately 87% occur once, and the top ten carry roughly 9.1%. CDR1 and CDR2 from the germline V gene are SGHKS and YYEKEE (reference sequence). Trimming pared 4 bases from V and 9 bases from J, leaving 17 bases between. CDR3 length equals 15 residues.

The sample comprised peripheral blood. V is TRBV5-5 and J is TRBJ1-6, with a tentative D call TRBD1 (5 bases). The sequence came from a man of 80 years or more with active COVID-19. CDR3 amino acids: CASSPPGRASSPLHF. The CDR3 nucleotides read TGTGCCAGCAGCCCTCCCGGCAGGGCTAGTTCACCCCTCCACTTT.